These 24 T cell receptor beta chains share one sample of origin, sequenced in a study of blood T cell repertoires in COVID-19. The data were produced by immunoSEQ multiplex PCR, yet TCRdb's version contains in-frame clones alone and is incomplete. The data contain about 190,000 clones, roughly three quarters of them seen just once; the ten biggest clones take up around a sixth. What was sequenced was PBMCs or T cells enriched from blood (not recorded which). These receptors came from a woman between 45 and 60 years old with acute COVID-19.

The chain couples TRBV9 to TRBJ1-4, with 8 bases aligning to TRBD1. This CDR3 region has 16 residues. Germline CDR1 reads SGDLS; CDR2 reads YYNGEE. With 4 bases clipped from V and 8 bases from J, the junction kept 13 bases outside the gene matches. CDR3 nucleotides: TGTGCCAGCAGCCCCCGGCGCGGGACAGGATACGAAAAACTGTTTTTT. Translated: CASSPRRGTGYEKLFF.

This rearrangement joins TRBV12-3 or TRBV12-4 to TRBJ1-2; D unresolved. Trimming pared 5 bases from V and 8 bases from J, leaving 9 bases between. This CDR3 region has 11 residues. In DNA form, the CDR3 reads TGTGCCAGCAGTGGACGGGAGGGCTACACCTTC. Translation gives CASSGREGYTF.

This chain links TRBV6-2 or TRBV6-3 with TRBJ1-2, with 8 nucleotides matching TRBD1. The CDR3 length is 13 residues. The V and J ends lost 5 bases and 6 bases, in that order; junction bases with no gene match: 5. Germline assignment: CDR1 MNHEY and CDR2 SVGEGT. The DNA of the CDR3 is TGTGCCAGCAGTCAACAGGGGGAAAATGGCTACACCTTC. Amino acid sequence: CASSQQGENGYTF.

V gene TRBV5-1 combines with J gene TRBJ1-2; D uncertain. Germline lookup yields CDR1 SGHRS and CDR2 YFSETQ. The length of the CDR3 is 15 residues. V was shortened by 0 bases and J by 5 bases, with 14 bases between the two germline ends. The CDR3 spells CASSLERPGAYGYTF. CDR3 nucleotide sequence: TGCGCCAGCAGCTTGGAACGCCCTGGAGCGTATGGCTACACCTTC.

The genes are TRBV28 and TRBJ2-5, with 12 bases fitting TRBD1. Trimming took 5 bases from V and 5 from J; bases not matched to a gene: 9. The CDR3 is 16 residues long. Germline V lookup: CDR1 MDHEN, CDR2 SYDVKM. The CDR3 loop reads CASSAPGQGARETQYF. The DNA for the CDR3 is TGTGCCAGCAGTGCTCCGGGACAGGGGGCGCGGGAGACCCAGTACTTC.

This CDR3 reads CASGDGSNYGYTF. The DNA of the CDR3 is TGTGCCAGTGGAGACGGCAGTAACTATGGCTACACCTTC. This chain connects TRBV6-5 to TRBJ1-2, with D unclear. CDR1 and CDR2 (germline): MNHEY, SVGAGI. The CDR3 totals 13 residues. V was clipped by 9 bases and J by 1 base, with 12 bases between them.

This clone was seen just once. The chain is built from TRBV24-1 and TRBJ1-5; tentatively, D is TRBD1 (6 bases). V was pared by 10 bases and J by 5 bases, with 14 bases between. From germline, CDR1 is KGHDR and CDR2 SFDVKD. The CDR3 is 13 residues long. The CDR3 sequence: CATGGGFDQPQHF. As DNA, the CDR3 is TGTGCCACGGGAGGGGGGTTTGATCAGCCCCAGCATTTT.

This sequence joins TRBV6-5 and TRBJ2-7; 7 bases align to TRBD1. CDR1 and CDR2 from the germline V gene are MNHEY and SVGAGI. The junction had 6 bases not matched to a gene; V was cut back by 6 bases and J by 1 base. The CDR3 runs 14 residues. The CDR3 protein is CASSLDRVSYEQYV. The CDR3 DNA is TGTGCCAGCAGCCTAGACAGGGTTTCCTACGAGCAGTACGTC.

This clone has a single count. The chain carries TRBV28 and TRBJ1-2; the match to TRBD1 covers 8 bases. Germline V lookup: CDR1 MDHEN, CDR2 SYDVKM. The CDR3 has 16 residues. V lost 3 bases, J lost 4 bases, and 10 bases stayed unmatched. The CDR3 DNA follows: TGTGCCAGCAGTTTGAGGCCTAGGACAGGGCCCTATGGCTACACCTTC. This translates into CASSLRPRTGPYGYTF.

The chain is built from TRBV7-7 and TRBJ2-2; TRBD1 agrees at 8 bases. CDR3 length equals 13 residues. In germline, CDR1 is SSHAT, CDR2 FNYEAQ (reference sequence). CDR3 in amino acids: CASGGTGPGELFF. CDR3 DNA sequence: TGTGCTAGCGGTGGGACAGGTCCCGGGGAGCTGTTTTTT.

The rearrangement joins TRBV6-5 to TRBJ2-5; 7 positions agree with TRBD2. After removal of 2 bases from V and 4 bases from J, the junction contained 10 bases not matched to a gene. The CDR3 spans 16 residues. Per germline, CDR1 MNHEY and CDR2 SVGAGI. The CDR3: CASSYPRGRVAETQYF. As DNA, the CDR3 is TGTGCCAGCAGTTACCCCCGGGGGAGGGTAGCAGAGACCCAGTACTTC.

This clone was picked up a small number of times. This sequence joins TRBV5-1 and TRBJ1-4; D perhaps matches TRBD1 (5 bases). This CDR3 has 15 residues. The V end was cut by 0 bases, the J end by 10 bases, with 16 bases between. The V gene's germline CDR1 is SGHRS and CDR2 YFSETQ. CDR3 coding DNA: TGCGCCAGCAGCTTGGCACGGGACCCGGGGGGAAAACTGTTTTTT. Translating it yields CASSLARDPGGKLFF.

CDR3 in DNA: TGCGCCAGCAGATCTAGTGCAGGGGTGGAGACCCAGTACTTC. Amino acids: CASRSSAGVETQYF. The chain recombines TRBV5-1 with TRBJ2-5; D possibly corresponds to TRBD1 (6 bases). This CDR3 is 14 amino acids long. Trimming pared 5 bases from V and 5 bases from J, leaving 16 bases between. Germline CDR1 reads SGHRS; CDR2 reads YFSETQ.

This chain's CDR3 is CASSNNRNNSPLHF. CDR3 nucleotides: TGTGCCAGCAGTAACAACCGAAATAATTCACCCCTCCACTTT. This chain links TRBV28 with TRBJ1-6; D gene ambiguous. This CDR3 comprises 14 residues. Germline V gene lookup returns CDR1 MDHEN and CDR2 SYDVKM. Trimming removed 5 bases at V and 5 bases at J, with 10 bases between.

In nucleotides, the CDR3 is TGCAGCGTTGATGGCGTAAGGGGAGGAAACACCATATATTTT. Encoded protein: CSVDGVRGGNTIYF. J is TRBJ1-3 and V is TRBV29-1; weak D call: TRBD1 (5 bases). The CDR3 extends over 14 amino acids. Trimming cost V 3 bases and J 4 bases, with 13 bases left between them. Germline CDR1 and CDR2: SQVTM and ANQGSEA.

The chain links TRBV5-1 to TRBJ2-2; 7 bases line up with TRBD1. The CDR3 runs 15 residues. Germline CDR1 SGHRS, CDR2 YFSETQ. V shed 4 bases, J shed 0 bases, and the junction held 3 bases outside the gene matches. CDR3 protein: CASSPDRPNTGELFF. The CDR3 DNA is TGCGCCAGCAGCCCGGACAGGCCGAACACCGGGGAGCTGTTTTTT.

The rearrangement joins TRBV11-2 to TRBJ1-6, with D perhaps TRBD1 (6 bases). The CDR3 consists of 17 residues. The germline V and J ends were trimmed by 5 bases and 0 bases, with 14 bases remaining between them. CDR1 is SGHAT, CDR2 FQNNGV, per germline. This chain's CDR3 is CASSLTGINSYNSPLHF. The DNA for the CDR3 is TGTGCCAGCAGCCTTACAGGGATTAACTCCTATAATTCACCCCTCCACTTT.

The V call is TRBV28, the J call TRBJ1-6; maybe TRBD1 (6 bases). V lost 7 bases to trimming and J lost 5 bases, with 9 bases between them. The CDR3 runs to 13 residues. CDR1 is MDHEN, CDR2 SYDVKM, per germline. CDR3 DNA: TGTGCCAGCAAAACAGGGCATAATTCACCCCTCCACTTT. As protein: CASKTGHNSPLHF.

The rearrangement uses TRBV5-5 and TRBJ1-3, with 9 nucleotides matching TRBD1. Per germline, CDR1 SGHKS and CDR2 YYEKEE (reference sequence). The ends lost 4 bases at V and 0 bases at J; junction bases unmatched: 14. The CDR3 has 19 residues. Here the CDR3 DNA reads TGTGCCAGCAGCCCCGGACAGGGGCTAGAACTCCACTCTGGAAACACCATATATTTT. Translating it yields CASSPGQGLELHSGNTIYF.

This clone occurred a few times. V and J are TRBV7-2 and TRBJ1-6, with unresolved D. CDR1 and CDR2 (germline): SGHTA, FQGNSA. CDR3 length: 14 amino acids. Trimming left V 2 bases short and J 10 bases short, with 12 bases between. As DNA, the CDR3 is TGTGCCAGCAGCTTACTTGAGGGCCACTCACCCCTCCACTTT. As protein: CASSLLEGHSPLHF.

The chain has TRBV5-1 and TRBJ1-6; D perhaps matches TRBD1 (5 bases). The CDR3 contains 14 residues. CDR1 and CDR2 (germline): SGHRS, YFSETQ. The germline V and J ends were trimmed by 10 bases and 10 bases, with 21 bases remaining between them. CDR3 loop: CARRGPGGNSPLHF. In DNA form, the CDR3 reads TGCGCCCGCCGGGGCCCGGGGGGGAACTCACCCCTCCACTTT.

The DNA of the CDR3 is TGTGCCAGCAGCCAGACAGGGGGCGGCGAAGCTTTCTTT. Translated: CASSQTGGGEAFF. V is TRBV6-5 and J is TRBJ1-1; 10 nucleotides agree with TRBD1. The CDR3 extends over 13 amino acids. With 6 bases clipped from V and 8 bases from J, the junction kept 6 bases outside the gene matches. CDR1 and CDR2 from the germline V gene are MNHEY and SVGAGI.

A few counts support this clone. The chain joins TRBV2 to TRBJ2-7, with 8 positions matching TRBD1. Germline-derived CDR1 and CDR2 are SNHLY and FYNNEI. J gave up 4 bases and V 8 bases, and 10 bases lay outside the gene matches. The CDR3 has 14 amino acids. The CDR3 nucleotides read TGTGCCAGCCGGACAGGGTTTACGAATTACGAGCAGTACGTC. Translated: CASRTGFTNYEQYV.

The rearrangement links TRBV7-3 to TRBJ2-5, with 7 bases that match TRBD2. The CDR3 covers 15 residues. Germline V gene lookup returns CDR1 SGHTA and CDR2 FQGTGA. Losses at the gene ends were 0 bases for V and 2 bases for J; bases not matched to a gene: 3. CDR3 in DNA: TGTGCCAGCAGCTTAACCGGGGGGTCGCAAGAGACCCAGTACTTC. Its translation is CASSLTGGSQETQYF.